This TCR beta chain comes out of a study of regulatory T cells in long-lasting Graves disease. Notes on the study in general: Newly diagnosed Graves' patients exceeded persistent ones in TCR diversity.

The time point was: newly diagnosed GD, antithyroid drugs for less than 3 months. From RNA extracted from PBMCs, the TCR library was made. This clonotype occurred many times. Antigen specificity is unknown. Building the TCR beta libraries relied on iRepertoire HTBI primers, and CDR3 regions underwent Arm-PCR. TCRdb reprocessed the multiplex PCR reads with MiXCR, giving one entry per CDR3 protein. The sample contains about 430,000 distinct CDR3 sequences, approximately 16% of which appear only once. The sample also formed part of further work on T cells in Graves' hyperthyroidism and ophthalmopathy. Per that study: Diagnoses rested on clinical symptoms, serum thyroxine and TRAb, thyroid ultrasound and orbital computed tomography.

The origin of this receptor is a woman between 35 and 50 years old with Graves disease. Source: peripheral blood mononuclear cells (PBMCs), taken at new diagnosis, from a patient treated with antithyroid drugs.

The CDR3 nucleotides are TGTGCCAGCAGCTTAGAAAGATCGGTCGGACAGGTAAACTACAATGAGCAGTTCTTC. Protein: CASSLERSVGQVNYNEQFF. The V and J genes are TRBV7-8 and TRBJ2-1; 7 nucleotides match TRBD1. The CDR3 has 19 amino acids. From germline, CDR1 is SGHVS and CDR2 FQNEAQ. V shed 1 base, J shed 3 bases, and the junction held 15 bases outside the gene matches.